The next 4 T cell receptor beta chains were all read from a single sample in a study of graft-versus-host responses after intestinal transplantation. Libraries were prepared by immunoSEQ multiplex PCR; TCRdb keeps only in-frame clonotypes and omits some of them. The sample includes about 19,000 clones, 90% of them seen just once. The source was PBMCs, collected 350 to 400 days after transplant. The receptor source for this set is a human patient who received an intestinal transplant, so some T cells may come from the graft donor.

This chain uses TRBV28 with TRBJ2-1; D not certain. V lost 1 base and J 5 bases, leaving 9 bases between the germline ends. Germline CDR1 reads MDHEN; CDR2 reads SYDVKM. The CDR3 spans 14 residues. CDR3 DNA: TGTGCCAGCAGTTTATTGGCCAGTCACAATGAGCAGTTCTTC. It translates to CASSLLASHNEQFF.

The genes are TRBV15 and TRBJ2-5; D is ambiguous. The germline V gene encodes CDR1 LNHNV and CDR2 YYDKDF (reference sequence). This CDR3 contains 15 residues. The V end lost 0 bases, the J end lost 2 bases, and 10 bases lay between the germline ends. As DNA, the CDR3 is TGTGCCACCAGCAGAGAGTCAGGTTTACAAGAGACCCAGTACTTC. Amino acids: CATSRESGLQETQYF.

V gene TRBV6-5 combines with J gene TRBJ2-7; a possible D gene is TRBD1 (6 bases). Trimming cost V 0 bases and J 3 bases, with 9 bases left between them. The CDR3 contains 14 residues. Germline-derived CDR1 and CDR2 are MNHEY and SVGAGI. CDR3 sequence reads: CASSYSDSFYEQYF. CDR3 nucleotide sequence: TGTGCCAGCAGTTACTCGGACAGTTTCTACGAGCAGTACTTC.

V and J are TRBV19 and TRBJ1-1; D is ambiguous. This CDR3 region has 13 residues. The V end lost 5 bases, the J end lost 0 bases, and 7 bases lay between the germline ends. CDR1 and CDR2 (germline): LNHDA, SQIVND (reference sequence). The CDR3 is CASSLNMNTEAFF. CDR3 coding DNA: TGTGCCAGTAGTCTAAATATGAACACTGAAGCTTTCTTT.